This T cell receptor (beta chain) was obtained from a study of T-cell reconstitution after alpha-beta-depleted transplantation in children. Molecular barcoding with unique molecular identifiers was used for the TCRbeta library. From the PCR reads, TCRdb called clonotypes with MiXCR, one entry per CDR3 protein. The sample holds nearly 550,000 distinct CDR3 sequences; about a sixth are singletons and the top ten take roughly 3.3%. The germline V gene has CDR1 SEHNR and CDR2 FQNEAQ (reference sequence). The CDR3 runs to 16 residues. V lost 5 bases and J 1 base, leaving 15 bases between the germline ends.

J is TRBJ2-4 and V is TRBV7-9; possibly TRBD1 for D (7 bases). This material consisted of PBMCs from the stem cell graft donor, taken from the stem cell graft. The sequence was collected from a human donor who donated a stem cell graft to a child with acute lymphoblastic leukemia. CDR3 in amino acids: CASSAGGGSAKNIQYF. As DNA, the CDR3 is TGTGCCAGCAGCGCAGGGGGAGGTTCCGCCAAAAACATTCAGTACTTC.